These 22 T cell receptor beta chains were sequenced from one sample in a study of CD8+CD57+ T cells in acquired aplastic anemia. The template used for profiling TCR beta VDJ and CDR3 was genomic DNA. TCRdb analysed the reads with MiXCR anew, one entry per CDR3 protein. The sample shows roughly 58,000 distinct CDR3 sequences, around 55% of them seen only once. Sequencing was carried out using sorted CD4+, CD8+, or CD8+CD57+ T cells (not recorded which) from PBMCs. The source of these receptors is a human donor in good health, serving as a control.

The rearrangement links TRBV15 to TRBJ2-7; D unclear. Trimming pared 7 bases from V and 5 bases from J, leaving 15 bases between. From germline, CDR1 is LNHNV and CDR2 YYDKDF (reference sequence). The CDR3 length is 13 residues. The CDR3 nucleotides are TGTGCCACCACATTAGGCCTGAACAACGAGCAGTACTTC. It yields the protein CATTLGLNNEQYF.

The chain has TRBV20-1 and TRBJ2-5, with 10 positions matching TRBD1. The J call may be in error: the DNA end matches TRBJ2-7 better. Germline CDR1 is DFQATT and CDR2 is SNEGSKA (reference sequence). This CDR3 region has 13 residues. This CDR3 reads CSARDRGAYEQYF. The CDR3 DNA reads TGCAGTGCCCGGGACAGGGGAGCCTACGAGCAGTACTTC.

This clonotype appeared a few times. A read error is possible here, since a much larger clone lies one base away. The V and J genes are TRBV5-1 and TRBJ2-1; tentatively, D is TRBD2 (6 bases). Germline V gene sequence: CDR1 SGHRS, CDR2 YFSETQ. The CDR3 runs 15 residues. The CDR3 spells CAGSLIAVSYNEQFF. The CDR3 DNA reads TGCGCCGGCAGCTTAATAGCGGTCTCCTACAATGAGCAGTTCTTC.

In regard to this clonotype: Sequence at one end of the junction differs from germline and may be a read error. CDR3 protein: CASSQEYGKQEIQYF. DNA for the CDR3: TGTGCCAGCAGCCAAGAGTACGGCAAGCAAGAGATCCAGTACTTC. V and J are TRBV3-1 and TRBJ2-5; the D is unclear. This CDR3 is 15 amino acids long. In germline, CDR1 is LGHDT, CDR2 YNNKEL (reference sequence).

The gene calls are TRBV10-1 and TRBJ2-5, with D perhaps given as TRBD1 or TRBD2 (5 bases each). V dropped 0 bases and J dropped 1 base, with 12 bases sitting between them. CDR1 is WNHNN, CDR2 SYGVQD, per germline (reference sequence). This CDR3 is 16 amino acids long. The CDR3 protein is CASSESAWGSQETQYF. CDR3 coding DNA: TGCGCCAGCAGTGAGTCGGCGTGGGGGAGCCAAGAGACCCAGTACTTC.

The rearrangement uses TRBV7-6 and TRBJ2-7; D remains ambiguous. The germline V and J ends were trimmed by 3 bases and 7 bases, with 13 bases remaining between them. This CDR3 contains 13 residues. Germline CDR1 and CDR2: SGHVS and FNYEAQ. CDR3 residues: CASSLAIYGEQYF. DNA for the CDR3: TGTGCCAGCAGCTTGGCAATATACGGGGAGCAGTACTTC.

This clonotype was recorded many times. The chain joins TRBV6-1 to TRBJ2-7, with D perhaps TRBD2 (5 bases). This CDR3 region has 12 residues. Looked up from germline, CDR1 is MNHNS and CDR2 is SASEGT. The V end lost 6 bases, the J end lost 3 bases, and 9 bases lay between the germline ends. The CDR3 DNA follows: TGTGCCAGCAGCTTAGCGAACTACGAGCAGTACTTC. Translated: CASSLANYEQYF.

Of note for this clonotype: A single base separates this from a much larger clone, so it may be a read error. The V gene is TRBV27, the J gene TRBJ2-1, with 8 nucleotides matching TRBD1. In germline, CDR1 is MNHEY, CDR2 SMNVEV (reference sequence). The CDR3 spans 15 residues. CDR3 DNA: TGTGCCAGAAGTTTATCTCGGCAGGGGGCCGGTGAGCAGTTCTTC. Translating gives CARSLSRQGAGEQFF.

This clonotype has ten or more counts. The rearrangement uses TRBV11-3 and TRBJ2-1; D unclear. This CDR3 is built from 14 residues. Trimming removed 0 bases at V and 9 bases at J, with 12 bases between. Germline V CDR1 and CDR2: SGHNT, YENEEA. The CDR3 here is CASSLDILMSEQFF. In DNA, the CDR3 is TGTGCCAGCAGCTTAGATATCCTCATGAGTGAGCAGTTCTTC.

V usage is TRBV5-1 and J usage is TRBJ2-7; 8 nucleotides line up with TRBD1. This CDR3 is 14 amino acids long. J was trimmed by 6 bases and V by 4 bases; bases with no gene match: 9. Germline values: CDR1 SGHRS, CDR2 YFSETQ. The DNA for the CDR3 is TGCGCCAGCAGCCGAGGACAGGGCCGAGTCGAGCAGTACTTC. Protein product: CASSRGQGRVEQYF.

This clonotype was recorded many times. This chain links TRBV6-5 with TRBJ2-7; no clear D. Trimming cost V 5 bases and J 3 bases, with 11 bases left between them. This CDR3 is 13 amino acids long. Germline V CDR1 and CDR2: MNHEY, SVGAGI. CDR3 region: CASSLGPSYEQYF. CDR3 nucleotide sequence: TGTGCCAGCAGTCTTGGTCCCAGCTACGAGCAGTACTTC.

This clonotype was seen at least ten times. This sequence joins TRBV6-1 and TRBJ1-5; D is ambiguous. V gave up 6 bases and J gave up 0 bases, with 6 bases separating them. This CDR3 has 13 residues. Germline lookup yields CDR1 MNHNS and CDR2 SASEGT. The CDR3 spells CASRGLSNQPQHF. The CDR3 DNA is TGTGCCAGCAGGGGTCTTAGCAATCAGCCCCAGCATTTT.

The rearrangement links TRBV2 to TRBJ2-3; the match to TRBD2 covers 9 bases. The CDR3 contains 15 residues. V trimming: 8 bases; J trimming: 4 bases; junction bases outside the gene matches: 10. Germline V CDR1 and CDR2: SNHLY, FYNNEI. CDR3 sequence: CASVAGGPLPDTQYF. The CDR3 DNA is TGTGCCAGCGTTGCGGGAGGGCCCCTCCCAGATACGCAGTATTTT.

V and J are TRBV20-1 and TRBJ2-5; TRBD2 is a possible D gene (6 bases). The assigned J gene may be wrong: the sequence end matches TRBJ2-7 better. Germline V CDR1 and CDR2: DFQATT, SNEGSKA (reference sequence). The CDR3 sequence is 14 residues long. Written as DNA, the CDR3 is TGCAGTGCTAGAGCCTCGGGCGGGGATTACGAGCAGTACTTC. Translated, it gives CSARASGGDYEQYF.

This clonotype occurred once. CDR3 loop: CSVEDQVNSYNEQFF. Written as DNA, the CDR3 is TGCAGCGTTGAGGACCAGGTAAATTCCTACAATGAGCAGTTCTTC. The V and J genes are TRBV29-1 and TRBJ2-1; D gene uncertain. This CDR3 spans 15 amino acids. The germline CDR1 and CDR2 sequences are SQVTM and ANQGSEA. V gave up 3 bases and J gave up 1 base, with 13 bases separating them.

This chain links TRBV20-1 with TRBJ2-3; no firm D call. The CDR3 has 14 residues. Germline assignment: CDR1 DFQATT and CDR2 SNEGSKA (reference sequence). V lost 6 bases and J 2 bases, leaving 15 bases between the germline ends. The CDR3 region is CSALATVLTDTQYF. CDR3 DNA: TGCAGTGCCCTCGCCACAGTCCTCACAGATACGCAGTATTTT.

On this clonotype: Relative to the germline gene, one junction end is altered; a read error may explain this. The V gene is TRBV29-1, the J gene TRBJ1-2; 9 bases fit TRBD1. CDR3 length: 13 amino acids. The germline gives CDR1 SQVTM, CDR2 ANQGSEA. CDR3 sequence: CSVEGQGNYGYTF. In DNA form, the CDR3 reads TGCAGCGTTGAGGGACAGGGTAACTATGGCTACACCTTT.

This chain links TRBV24-1 with TRBJ1-4; TRBD1 might be the D (5 bases). CDR1 and CDR2 from the germline V gene are KGHDR and SFDVKD. This CDR3 contains 12 residues. The ends were cut back, 3 bases at V and 7 bases at J, with 5 bases in the middle. CDR3 nucleotide sequence: TGTGCCACCAGTGATAGGGGTGAAAAACTGTTTTTT. Translated: CATSDRGEKLFF.

This sequence joins TRBV7-2 and TRBJ1-5; D is unresolved. Trimming removed 8 bases at V and 6 bases at J, with 14 bases between. CDR3 length equals 13 residues. Germline CDR1 reads SGHTA; CDR2 reads FQGNSA. CDR3 protein: CASSTDLGQPQHF. As DNA, the CDR3 is TGTGCCAGCTCCACCGATTTAGGTCAGCCCCAGCATTTT.

This clonotype showed up many times. This chain joins TRBV12-3 or TRBV12-4 and TRBJ2-1, with TRBD2 identical over 12 bases. The CDR3 length is 13 residues. The trim removed 5 bases at V and 10 bases at J, leaving 3 bases unmatched. For the CDR3, the DNA is TGTGCCAGCAGTAGGACTAGCGGGATGGAGCAGTTCTTC. Translated, it gives CASSRTSGMEQFF.

DNA for the CDR3: TGCAGCGTTGAAGGTCTTCAGGGACAGGGAAGCGAAAAACTGTTTTTT. Translated, it gives CSVEGLQGQGSEKLFF. The chain employs TRBV29-1 and TRBJ1-4; 9 bases map to TRBD1. From germline, CDR1 is SQVTM and CDR2 ANQGSEA. This CDR3 is built from 16 residues. The V gene end was trimmed by 1 base and the J gene end by 8 bases; junction bases not matched to a gene: 11.

The chain has TRBV2 and TRBJ1-2, with D possibly TRBD1 on 5 matching bases. Trimming shortened V by 2 bases and J by 0 bases, and 10 bases separated the two germline ends. The germline V gene has CDR1 SNHLY and CDR2 FYNNEI. The CDR3 runs to 15 residues. This chain's CDR3 is CASSEQGRANYGYTF. In DNA form, the CDR3 reads TGTGCCAGCAGTGAACAGGGTCGGGCTAACTATGGCTACACCTTC.